The 8 T cell receptor beta chains in this list originate from one sample, sequenced in a study of regulatory T cells in long-lasting Graves disease. As to time point: persistent/refractory GD, antithyroid drugs over 5 years with positive TRAb. TCR sequences were obtained from RNA taken from PBMCs. Arm-PCR of CDR3 regions and iRepertoire HTBI primers were used to build TCR beta libraries. TCRdb processed the multiplex PCR reads anew with MiXCR; each CDR3 protein has one entry. The sample holds around 400,000 distinct CDR3 sequences; approximately 25% are singletons and the top ten take around 30%. Sequences were derived from peripheral blood mononuclear cells (PBMCs), sampled when the disease was refractory, from a patient treated with antithyroid drugs. These receptors were obtained from a woman in her 40s with Graves disease.

This clonotype was detected only a few times. The chain links TRBV9 to TRBJ2-7, with D tentatively TRBD1 or TRBD2 (5 bases each). V was cut by 0 bases and J by 2 bases, with 12 bases left in between. Looked up from germline, CDR1 is SGDLS and CDR2 is YYNGEE. This CDR3 spans 15 amino acids. The CDR3 protein is CASSVAGTEAYEQYF. The CDR3 DNA sequence: TGTGCCAGCAGCGTAGCTGGGACGGAGGCCTACGAGCAGTACTTC.

This clonotype appeared many times. The CDR3 region has the DNA TGCAGTGCTATCTCTATGGGGTATCAGCCCCAGCATTTT. Its translation: CSAISMGYQPQHF. The chain couples TRBV20-1 to TRBJ1-5; D remains ambiguous. Germline CDR1 DFQATT, CDR2 SNEGSKA (reference sequence). V lost 4 bases to trimming and J lost 5 bases, with 12 bases between them. The CDR3 is 13 residues long.

This clonotype was observed a few times. V usage is TRBV20-1 and J usage is TRBJ2-5; tentatively, D is TRBD2 (5 bases). The CDR3 covers 15 residues. The germline V gene has CDR1 DFQATT and CDR2 SNEGSKA (reference sequence). V gave up 6 bases and J gave up 5 bases, with 22 bases separating them. The CDR3 loop is CSAPRGLIFRETQYF. CDR3 sequence (DNA): TGCAGTGCCCCCCGCGGACTGATTTTTCGGGAGACCCAGTACTTC.

This clonotype was counted many times. The chain has TRBV10-3 and TRBJ2-1; no clear D gene. The germline gives CDR1 ENHRY, CDR2 SYGVKD. V lost 1 base to trimming and J lost 6 bases, with 10 bases between them. The CDR3 has 14 residues. Here the CDR3 reads CAISEYPVSNEQFF. In nucleotides, the CDR3 is TGTGCCATCAGTGAGTACCCAGTGTCCAATGAGCAGTTCTTC.

The V gene is TRBV29-1, the J gene TRBJ2-3; a weak D match, TRBD2 (5 bases). The germline CDR1 and CDR2 sequences are SQVTM and ANQGSEA. CDR3 length: 10 residues. V dropped 8 bases and J dropped 4 bases, with 7 bases sitting between them. In nucleotides, the CDR3 is TGCAGCCTACTAGCAGATACGCAGTATTTT. Amino acid sequence: CSLLADTQYF.

The chain uses TRBV27 and TRBJ2-3; D gene ambiguous. With 7 bases removed from V and 6 bases from J, the gap between germline ends came to 8 bases. Per germline, CDR1 MNHEY and CDR2 SMNVEV (reference sequence). The CDR3 sequence is 11 residues long. In nucleotides, the CDR3 is TGTGCCAGCACCCAAGCGGATACGCAGTATTTT. It codes for CASTQADTQYF.

This clonotype has only a few counts. The rearrangement uses TRBV29-1 and TRBJ2-5; D is possibly TRBD1 (6 bases). The germline gives CDR1 SQVTM, CDR2 ANQGSEA. CDR3 length: 16 residues. CDR3 protein: CSVRDQGRGGQETQYF. CDR3 DNA sequence: TGCAGTGTCCGGGACCAGGGGCGTGGGGGCCAAGAGACCCAGTACTTC.

This clonotype was found many times. The chain has TRBV27 and TRBJ2-7, with 8 bases that match TRBD2. This CDR3 is 13 amino acids long. Per germline, CDR1 MNHEY and CDR2 SMNVEV (reference sequence). V gave up 6 bases and J gave up 7 bases; unmatched junction bases: 8. The CDR3 region is CASRKAGVGEQYF. CDR3 sequence (DNA): TGTGCCAGCAGGAAAGCGGGAGTAGGAGAGCAGTACTTC.